This section outlines one TCR beta chain sequence together with its context. The repertoire was sequenced with immunoSEQ multiplex PCR; TCRdb's copy has only in-frame clones and lacks some. The data contain over 50,000 clones, about four fifths of them seen just once; the ten biggest clones take up 4.5% to 5.5%. The record originates from a study of OX40 agonist ivuxolimab in advanced cancers. Germline loops: CDR1 SNHLY, CDR2 FYNNEI. V shed 10 bases and J shed 9 bases, with 16 bases lying between them. There are 13 residues in the CDR3. Sequenced material: CD4+ or CD8+ T cells sorted from blood, taken in a trial of the OX40 agonist ivuxolimab. The TCR was taken from an adult with an advanced solid tumor such as melanoma, head and neck, liver or kidney cancer. This chain links TRBV2 with TRBJ1-6; D uncertain. The CDR3 here is CATHLEEISPLHF. The CDR3 nucleotides are TGTGCCACACACCTCGAGGAAATTTCACCCCTCCACTTT.